The clone carrying this T cell receptor beta chain was counted at least ten times. Antigen specificity is unknown. This sample is drawn from a study of neurological immune-mediated disorders. V dropped 5 bases and J dropped 1; count of bases not matched to a gene: 8. In germline, CDR1 is SGHTA, CDR2 FQGTGA. The CDR3 totals 16 residues. MiXCR, run by TCRdb on the 5' RACE reads, gives a single entry per CDR3 protein. The data hold roughly 16,000 distinct CDR3 sequences, with under 15% observed a single time. The study, taken as a whole, reports: CDR3 amino acid sequences found in expanded clones were never shared across subjects, suggesting private repertoires in all groups.

Source material was 2 million unsorted PBMCs, stored at -80 °C in RNAlater. The chain has TRBV7-3 and TRBJ1-1; the match to TRBD1 covers 9 bases. This sequence was found in a man in his sixties with HTLV-1-associated myelopathy (HAM/TSP). Sequencing was done on a sample of PBMCs. The DNA of the CDR3 is TGTGCCAGCAGCCCAACAGGGGGCGCCGGGAACACTGAAGCTTTCTTT. As protein: CASSPTGGAGNTEAFF.